This TCR beta chain was identified in a study of CXCR3-negative and CXCR3-positive naive CD8 T cells. UMI-labeled 5' RACE yielded the TRB cDNA libraries. TCRdb re-analyzed the 5' RACE reads; it lists each CDR3 protein once, without DNA. The sample shows 100,000 to 150,000 distinct CDR3 sequences, and about 0.3% sits with its ten largest clones. In germline, CDR1 is SEHNR, CDR2 FQNEAQ (reference sequence). The CDR3 length is 15 residues. The origin of this receptor is a human donor in good health. Some clones in this sample may be carry-over from other donors' samples. Material for sequencing was naive CXCR3- CD8+ T cells from blood. Subset of the sample: CD45RO-CCR7+CD27+CD95- naive CD8+ T cells lacking CXCR3 (TNR3-). The V and J genes are TRBV7-9 and TRBJ1-1. The CDR3 here is CASSFVRGENTEAFF.